These 23 T cell receptor beta chains share one sample of origin, sequenced in a study of blood T cell repertoires in COVID-19. The method was immunoSEQ multiplex PCR; TCRdb's version includes in-frame clones alone and lacks a portion of them. The table lists roughly 160,000 clones, approximately 80% of them singletons. The sequencing sample was made of PBMCs or T cells enriched from blood (not recorded which). Receptors originate from a woman aged 60-75 years who had recovered from COVID-19.

The chain employs TRBV6-5 and TRBJ2-3, with TRBD1 identical over 11 bases. Germline values: CDR1 MNHEY, CDR2 SVGAGI. This CDR3 is built from 16 residues. J gave up 1 base and V 3 bases, and 3 bases lay outside the gene matches. The CDR3 nucleotides are TGTGCCAGCAGTTATAAGGGACAGGGGGGCACAGATACGCAGTATTTT. Translation: CASSYKGQGGTDTQYF.

J is TRBJ2-2 and V is TRBV19; tentatively, D is TRBD2 (7 bases). Trimming left V 9 bases short and J 5 bases short, with 19 bases between. Per germline, CDR1 LNHDA and CDR2 SQIVND (reference sequence). The CDR3 sequence is 15 residues long. This CDR3 is CASYWEGRGTGELFF. For the CDR3, the DNA is TGTGCCAGCTACTGGGAGGGGAGGGGGACCGGGGAGCTGTTTTTT.

V is TRBV11-2 and J is TRBJ2-1; 9 nucleotides line up with TRBD2. V dropped 4 bases and J dropped 4; count of bases not matched to a gene: 5. Germline CDR1 reads SGHAT; CDR2 reads FQNNGV. The CDR3 is 15 amino acids. The CDR3 coding sequence is TGTGCCAGCAGCTCCGGACTAGCGATTTACAATGAGCAGTTCTTC. Translation: CASSSGLAIYNEQFF.

The chain carries TRBV19 and TRBJ1-4; 8 bases align to TRBD1. J was trimmed by 8 bases and V by 3 bases; bases with no gene match: 5. The CDR3 length is 14 residues. Germline CDR1 reads LNHDA; CDR2 reads SQIVND (reference sequence). For the CDR3, the DNA is TGTGCCAGTAGTATTGACAGGGGTAACGAAAAACTGTTTTTT. The encoded protein is CASSIDRGNEKLFF.

The gene calls are TRBV19 and TRBJ2-1; weak D call: TRBD1 (6 bases). Per germline, CDR1 LNHDA and CDR2 SQIVND (reference sequence). V was clipped by 3 bases and J by 10 bases, with 13 bases between them. The CDR3 sequence is 13 residues long. The CDR3 protein is CASSMAGASEQFF. The CDR3 nucleotides are TGTGCCAGTAGTATGGCAGGGGCCAGCGAGCAGTTCTTC.

The chain combines TRBV5-4 with TRBJ2-7, with 7 bases aligning to TRBD1. In germline, CDR1 is SGHNT, CDR2 YYREEE (reference sequence). This CDR3 region has 14 residues. V lost 4 bases, J lost 4 bases, and 8 bases stayed unmatched. This CDR3 is CASSEKTGRYEQYF. The CDR3 nucleotides read TGTGCCAGCAGCGAGAAGACAGGGAGATACGAGCAGTACTTC.

The genes are TRBV19 and TRBJ1-5, with D possibly TRBD1 on 5 matching bases. With 4 bases removed from V and 5 bases from J, the gap between germline ends came to 9 bases. Germline CDR1 reads LNHDA; CDR2 reads SQIVND (reference sequence). The CDR3 extends over 13 amino acids. The CDR3 is CASSRQGYQPQHF. DNA for the CDR3: TGTGCCAGTAGTAGGCAGGGATATCAGCCCCAGCATTTT.

The rearrangement uses TRBV19 and TRBJ2-7; 8 bases map to TRBD1. The CDR3 is made up of 15 amino acids. The junction had 6 bases not matched to a gene; V was cut back by 3 bases and J by 2 bases. Germline-derived CDR1 and CDR2 are LNHDA and SQIVND (reference sequence). The CDR3 here is CASSIQGAQTYEQYF. For the CDR3, the DNA is TGTGCCAGTAGTATTCAGGGGGCGCAGACCTACGAGCAGTACTTC.

The chain links TRBV7-3 to TRBJ1-5; no definite D call. The V and J ends lost 5 bases and 7 bases respectively, with 12 bases between them. This CDR3 comprises 13 residues. Germline CDR1 and CDR2: SGHTA and FQGTGA. In DNA form, the CDR3 reads TGTGCCAGCAGCCAGTCGGGGTCCCAGCCCCAGCATTTT. The encoded protein is CASSQSGSQPQHF. Drawing the rest from reference TRBV7-3 and TRBJ1-5, the complete variable domain is GAGVSQTPSNKVTEKGKYVELRCDPISGHTALYWYRQSLGQGPEFLIYFQGTGAADDSGLPNDRFFAVRPEGSVSTLKIQRTERGDSAVYLCASSQSGSQPQHFGDGTRLSIL.

The J gene is TRBJ2-1, the V gene TRBV25-1; D may be TRBD2 (6 bases). In germline, CDR1 is MGHDK, CDR2 SYGVNS. Trimming removed 5 bases at V and 7 bases at J, with 18 bases between. The CDR3 has 15 amino acids. The CDR3 coding sequence is TGTGCCAGCAGTCCCCAGGGACTCCCTGGTAATGAGCAGTTCTTC. This gives the protein CASSPQGLPGNEQFF.

This chain links TRBV5-5 with TRBJ1-4; D gene unclear. The CDR3 contains 12 residues. Germline CDR1 and CDR2: SGHKS and YYEKEE (reference sequence). The V end was cut by 2 bases, the J end by 8 bases, with 7 bases between. This CDR3 is CASSFDGEKLFF. The CDR3 DNA reads as TGTGCCAGCAGCTTCGACGGGGAAAAACTGTTTTTT.

The chain joins TRBV10-3 to TRBJ1-5, with 9 bases lining up with TRBD1. V shed 3 bases, J shed 3 bases, and the junction held 3 bases outside the gene matches. The CDR3 is 15 amino acids. Germline V gives CDR1 ENHRY, CDR2 SYGVKD. The CDR3 loop reads CAISDRTGANQPQHF. CDR3 sequence (DNA): TGTGCCATCAGTGATAGGACAGGGGCCAATCAGCCCCAGCATTTT.

The chain carries TRBV11-3 and TRBJ2-3; 8 bases agree with TRBD2. From germline, CDR1 is SGHNT and CDR2 YENEEA. The CDR3 consists of 14 residues. V gave up 5 bases and J gave up 5 bases; unmatched junction bases: 6. CDR3 coding DNA: TGTGCCAGCAGCATCGGTAGCGGGGTAGATACGCAGTATTTT. Its protein is CASSIGSGVDTQYF.

This chain links TRBV6-6 with TRBJ2-1; 9 nucleotides agree with TRBD2. After removal of 5 bases from V and 7 bases from J, the junction contained 15 bases not matched to a gene. Germline assignment: CDR1 MNHNY and CDR2 SVGAGI (reference sequence). CDR3 length equals 17 residues. CDR3 nucleotide sequence: TGTGCCAGCAGTCCCCCCATGGCGGGGGGGCCGAATAATGAGCAGTTCTTC. Protein: CASSPPMAGGPNNEQFF.

The chain combines TRBV7-2 with TRBJ2-5, with 8 bases fitting TRBD1. The CDR3 loop spans 15 amino acids. Germline V gene data show CDR1 as SGHTA and CDR2 as FQGNSA. The V gene end was trimmed by 2 bases and the J gene end by 4 bases; junction bases not matched to a gene: 6. The CDR3 nucleotides read TGTGCCAGCAGCTTAAGGGCAGGGGGCGTAGAGACCCAGTACTTC. As protein: CASSLRAGGVETQYF.

The chain joins TRBV14 to TRBJ1-1, with a weak D call TRBD1 (6 bases). The CDR3 loop spans 14 amino acids. Trimming shortened V by 6 bases and J by 4 bases, and 15 bases separated the two germline ends. Germline V gene lookup returns CDR1 SGHDN and CDR2 FVKESK. The DNA of the CDR3 is TGTGCCAGCAGGATCGCAGGGGCGGGCACTGAAGCTTTCTTT. Translated, it gives CASRIAGAGTEAFF.

This rearrangement joins TRBV11-3 to TRBJ1-1; 7 nucleotides agree with TRBD1. Germline V CDR1 and CDR2: SGHNT, YENEEA. The CDR3 runs 14 residues. J was trimmed by 7 bases and V by 5 bases; bases with no gene match: 10. CDR3 sequence reads: CASSQGEPGIEAFF. The CDR3 DNA is TGTGCCAGCAGCCAGGGGGAGCCGGGGATTGAAGCTTTCTTT. The variable domain in full, with the rest retrieved from reference TRBV11-3 and TRBJ1-1, is EAGVVQSPRYKIIEKKQPVAFWCNPISGHNTLYWYLQNLGQGPELLIRYENEEAVDDSQLPKDRFSAERLKGVDSTLKIQPAELGDSAVYLCASSQGEPGIEAFFGQGTRLTVV.

This clone turned up a few times. The chain joins TRBV9 to TRBJ2-2; D is uncertain. CDR3 length equals 14 residues. The V gene's germline CDR1 is SGDLS and CDR2 YYNGEE. Trimming removed 4 bases from V and 1 base from J, with 8 bases in between. CDR3 sequence (DNA): TGTGCCAGCAGCTCGCCACAGAACACCGGGGAGCTGTTTTTT. This gives the protein CASSSPQNTGELFF. Together with reference TRBV9 and TRBJ2-2, the CDR3 gives the full variable domain: DSGVTQTPKHLITATGQRVTLRCSPRSGDLSVYWYQQSLDQGLQFLIQYYNGEERAKGNILERFSAQQFPDLHSELNLSSLELGDSALYFCASSSPQNTGELFFGEGSRLTVL.

The chain employs TRBV7-2 and TRBJ1-4; possibly TRBD1 for D (5 bases). The V gene's germline CDR1 is SGHTA and CDR2 FQGNSA. V gave up 4 bases and J gave up 8 bases, with 11 bases separating them. This CDR3 has 13 amino acids. As DNA, the CDR3 is TGTGCCAGCAGCTACGGACATGCCGAAAAACTGTTTTTT. This translates into CASSYGHAEKLFF.

The chain combines TRBV5-8 with TRBJ1-1; possible D gene TRBD1, 5 bases. The CDR3 is 14 amino acids. Germline V gene lookup returns CDR1 SGHTS and CDR2 YDEGEE. V lost 4 bases and J lost 3, with 13 bases in between. The CDR3 DNA reads TGTGCCAGCAGCCAGGGAAGCGAGGACACTGAAGCTTTCTTT. This translates into CASSQGSEDTEAFF.

J is TRBJ2-3 and V is TRBV15; 11 nucleotides align to TRBD2. The CDR3 loop spans 16 amino acids. V shed 1 base and J 4 bases; nucleotides not matched to a gene: 4. The germline V gene encodes CDR1 LNHNV and CDR2 YYDKDF (reference sequence). Here the CDR3 reads CATSRAGTSGADTQYF. As DNA, the CDR3 is TGTGCCACCAGCAGAGCGGGGACTAGCGGTGCAGATACGCAGTATTTT. Variable domain in full (rest from reference TRBV15 and TRBJ2-3): DAMVIQNPRYQVTQFGKPVTLSCSQTLNHNVMYWYQQKSSQAPKLLFHYYDKDFNNEADTPDNFQSRRPNTSFCFLDIRSPGLGDTAMYLCATSRAGTSGADTQYFGPGTRLTVL.

The chain uses TRBV5-1 and TRBJ2-7, with 10 bases identical to TRBD1. This CDR3 spans 13 amino acids. J lost 4 bases, V lost 6 bases, and 4 bases had no gene match. Germline V gives CDR1 SGHRS, CDR2 YFSETQ. CDR3 DNA: TGCGCCAGCAAGGGACAGGGGCGTTACGAGCAGTACTTC. Protein sequence: CASKGQGRYEQYF.

The rearrangement links TRBV29-1 to TRBJ2-3, with D possibly being TRBD2 (7 bases). CDR3 size: 16 residues. Trimming removed 4 bases from V and 0 bases from J, with 17 bases in between. Germline CDR1 is SQVTM and CDR2 is ANQGSEA. CDR3 in DNA: TGCAGCGTTGTCGCGGGGGCAACGGGGAGCACAGATACGCAGTATTTT. Translated, it gives CSVVAGATGSTDTQYF.